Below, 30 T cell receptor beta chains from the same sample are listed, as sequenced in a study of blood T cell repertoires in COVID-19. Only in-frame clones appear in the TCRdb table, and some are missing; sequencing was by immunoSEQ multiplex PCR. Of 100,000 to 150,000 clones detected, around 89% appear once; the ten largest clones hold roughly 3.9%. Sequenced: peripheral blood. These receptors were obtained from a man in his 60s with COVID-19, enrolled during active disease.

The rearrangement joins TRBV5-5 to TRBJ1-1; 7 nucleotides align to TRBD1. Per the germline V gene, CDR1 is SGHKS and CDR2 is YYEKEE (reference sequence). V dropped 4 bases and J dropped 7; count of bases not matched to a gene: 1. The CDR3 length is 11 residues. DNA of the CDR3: TGTGCCAGCAGCGGGACAGTTGAAGCTTTCTTT. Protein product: CASSGTVEAFF.

The CDR3 reads CASTLGGGTDTQYF. In DNA form, the CDR3 reads TGCGCCAGCACGCTAGGGGGCGGCACAGATACGCAGTATTTT. The chain has TRBV5-1 and TRBJ2-3; the match to TRBD1 covers 7 bases. V shed 6 bases and J 1 base; nucleotides not matched to a gene: 5. The CDR3 is made up of 14 amino acids. Per germline, CDR1 SGHRS and CDR2 YFSETQ.

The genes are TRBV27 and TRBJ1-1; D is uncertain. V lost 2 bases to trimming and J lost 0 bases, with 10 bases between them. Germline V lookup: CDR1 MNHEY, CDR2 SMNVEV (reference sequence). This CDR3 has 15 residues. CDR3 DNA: TGTGCCAGCAGTTTAAGGAGGGAGATGAACACTGAAGCTTTCTTT. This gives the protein CASSLRREMNTEAFF.

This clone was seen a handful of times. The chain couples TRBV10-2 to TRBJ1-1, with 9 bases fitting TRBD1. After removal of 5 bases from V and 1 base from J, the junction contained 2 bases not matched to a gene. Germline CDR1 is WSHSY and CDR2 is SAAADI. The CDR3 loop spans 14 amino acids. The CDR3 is CASSLDRGNTEAFF. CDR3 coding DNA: TGCGCCAGCAGTCTGGACAGGGGGAACACTGAAGCTTTCTTT.

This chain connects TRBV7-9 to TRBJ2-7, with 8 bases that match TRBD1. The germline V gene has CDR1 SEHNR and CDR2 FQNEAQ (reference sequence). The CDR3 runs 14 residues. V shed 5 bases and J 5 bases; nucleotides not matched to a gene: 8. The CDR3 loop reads CASSPRGPVHEQYF. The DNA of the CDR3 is TGTGCCAGCAGCCCCAGGGGGCCGGTCCACGAGCAGTACTTC.

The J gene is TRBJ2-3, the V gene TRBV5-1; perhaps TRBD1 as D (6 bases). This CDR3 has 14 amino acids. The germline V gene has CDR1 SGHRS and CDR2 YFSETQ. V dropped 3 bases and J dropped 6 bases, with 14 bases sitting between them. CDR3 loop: CASSYTGMGDTQYF. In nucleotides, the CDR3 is TGCGCCAGCAGCTATACAGGGATGGGCGATACGCAGTATTTT.

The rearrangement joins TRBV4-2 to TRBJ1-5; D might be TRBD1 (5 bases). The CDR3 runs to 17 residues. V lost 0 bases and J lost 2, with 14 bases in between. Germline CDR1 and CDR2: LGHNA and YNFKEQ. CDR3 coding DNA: TGTGCCAGCAGCCAAGATTTAAGACAGCAGGGCAATCAGCCCCAGCATTTT. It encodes CASSQDLRQQGNQPQHF.

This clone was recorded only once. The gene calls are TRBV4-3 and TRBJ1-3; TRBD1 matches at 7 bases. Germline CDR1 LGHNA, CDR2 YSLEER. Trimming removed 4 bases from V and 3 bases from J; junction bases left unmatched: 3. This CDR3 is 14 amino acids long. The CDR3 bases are TGCGCCAGCAGCCTCACAGGGGTTGGAAACACCATATATTTT. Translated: CASSLTGVGNTIYF.

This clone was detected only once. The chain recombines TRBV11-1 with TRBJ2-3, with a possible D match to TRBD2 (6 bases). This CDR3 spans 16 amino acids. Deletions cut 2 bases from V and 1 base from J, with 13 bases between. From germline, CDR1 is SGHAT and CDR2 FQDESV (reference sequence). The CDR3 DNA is TGTGCCAGCAGCTTAAGGAGGGCGTCCGGCACAGATACGCAGTATTTT. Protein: CASSLRRASGTDTQYF.

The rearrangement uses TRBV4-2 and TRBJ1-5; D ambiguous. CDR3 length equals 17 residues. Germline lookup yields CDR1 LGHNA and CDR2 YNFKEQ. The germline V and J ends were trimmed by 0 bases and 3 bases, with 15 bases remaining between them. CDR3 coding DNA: TGTGCCAGCAGCCAAGATGACGGGATCGGCTACAATCAGCCCCAGCATTTT. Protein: CASSQDDGIGYNQPQHF.

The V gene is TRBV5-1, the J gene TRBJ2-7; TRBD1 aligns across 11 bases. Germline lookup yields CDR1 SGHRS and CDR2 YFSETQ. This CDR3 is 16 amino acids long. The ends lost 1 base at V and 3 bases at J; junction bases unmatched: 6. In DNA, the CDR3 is TGCGCCAGCAGCTTGCTCGGGACAGGGGGTCGCTACGAGCAGTACTTC. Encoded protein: CASSLLGTGGRYEQYF.

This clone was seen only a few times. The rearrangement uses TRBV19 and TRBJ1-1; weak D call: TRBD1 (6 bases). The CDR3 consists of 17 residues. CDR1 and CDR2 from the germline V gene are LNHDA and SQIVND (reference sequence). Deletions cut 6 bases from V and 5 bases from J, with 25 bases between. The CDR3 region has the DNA TGTGCCAGTAGCGACTCATACAGAACAGGGAGACGGACTGAAGCTTTCTTT. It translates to CASSDSYRTGRRTEAFF.

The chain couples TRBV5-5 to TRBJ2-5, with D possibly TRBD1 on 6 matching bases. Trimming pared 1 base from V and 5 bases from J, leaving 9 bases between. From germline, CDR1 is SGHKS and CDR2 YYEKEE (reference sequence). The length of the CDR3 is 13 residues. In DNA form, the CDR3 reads TGTGCCAGCAGCTTGTGGACAGAGGAGACCCAGTACTTC. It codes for CASSLWTEETQYF.

CDR3 loop: CASRPGRGSNQPQHF. The CDR3 DNA sequence: TGTGCCAGCAGACCAGGGCGAGGAAGCAATCAGCCCCAGCATTTT. The chain links TRBV6-5 to TRBJ1-5, with D possibly TRBD1 on 5 matching bases. Germline CDR1 reads MNHEY; CDR2 reads SVGAGI. This CDR3 comprises 15 residues. V lost 6 bases and J lost 1, with 13 bases in between.

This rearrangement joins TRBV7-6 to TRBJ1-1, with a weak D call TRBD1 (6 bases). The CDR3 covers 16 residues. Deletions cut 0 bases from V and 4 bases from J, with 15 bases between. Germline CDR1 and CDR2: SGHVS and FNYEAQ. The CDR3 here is CASSLARLGAGTEAFF. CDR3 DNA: TGTGCCAGCAGCTTAGCGCGCTTGGGGGCTGGCACTGAAGCTTTCTTT.

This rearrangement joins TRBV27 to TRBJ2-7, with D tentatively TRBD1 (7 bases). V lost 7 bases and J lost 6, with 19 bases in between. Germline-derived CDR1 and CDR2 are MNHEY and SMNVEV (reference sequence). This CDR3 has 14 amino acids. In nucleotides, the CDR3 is TGTGCCAGCAACCCCTCCCAGGGGGGACGCGAGCAGTACTTC. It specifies CASNPSQGGREQYF.

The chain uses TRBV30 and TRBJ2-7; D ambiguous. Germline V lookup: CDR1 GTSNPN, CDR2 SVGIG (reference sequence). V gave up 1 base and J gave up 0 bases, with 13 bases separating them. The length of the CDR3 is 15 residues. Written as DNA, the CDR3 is TGTGCCTGGAGTGGCGGATTACCCCACTCCTACGAGCAGTACTTC. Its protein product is CAWSGGLPHSYEQYF.

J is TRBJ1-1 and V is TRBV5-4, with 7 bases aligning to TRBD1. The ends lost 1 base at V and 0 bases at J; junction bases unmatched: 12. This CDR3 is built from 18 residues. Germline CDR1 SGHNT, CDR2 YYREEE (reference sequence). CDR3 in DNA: TGTGCCAGCAGCTTGAAACTGACAGGGAAATTAGTGAACACTGAAGCTTTCTTT. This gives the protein CASSLKLTGKLVNTEAFF.

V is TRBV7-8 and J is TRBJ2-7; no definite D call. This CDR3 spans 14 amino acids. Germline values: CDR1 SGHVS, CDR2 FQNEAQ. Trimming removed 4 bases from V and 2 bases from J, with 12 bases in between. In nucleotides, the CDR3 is TGTGCCAGCAGCTACAGATCCAAAACCTACGAGCAGTACTTC. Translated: CASSYRSKTYEQYF.

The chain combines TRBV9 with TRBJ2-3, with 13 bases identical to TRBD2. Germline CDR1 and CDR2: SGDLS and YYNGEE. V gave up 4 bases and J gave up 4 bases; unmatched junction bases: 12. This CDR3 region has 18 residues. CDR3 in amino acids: CASSPRTSGGLGADTQYF. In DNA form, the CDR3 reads TGTGCCAGCAGCCCGCGGACTAGCGGGGGCCTGGGGGCAGATACGCAGTATTTT.

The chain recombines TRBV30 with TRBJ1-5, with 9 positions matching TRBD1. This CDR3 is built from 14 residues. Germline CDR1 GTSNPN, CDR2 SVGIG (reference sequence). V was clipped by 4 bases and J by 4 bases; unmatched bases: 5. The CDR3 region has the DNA TGTGCCTGGAATAATGGACAGGGGAATCAGCCCCAGCATTTT. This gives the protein CAWNNGQGNQPQHF.

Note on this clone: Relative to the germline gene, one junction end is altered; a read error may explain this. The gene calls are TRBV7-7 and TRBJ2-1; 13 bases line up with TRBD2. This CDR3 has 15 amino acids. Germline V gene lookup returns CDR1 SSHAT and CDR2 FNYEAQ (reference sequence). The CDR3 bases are TGTGCTAGCAGCTCGGGACTAGCGGGATACAATGAGCAGTTCTTC. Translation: CASSSGLAGYNEQFF. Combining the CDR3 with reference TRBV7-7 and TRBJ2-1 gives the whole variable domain GAGVSQSPRYKVTKRGQDVTLRCDPISSHATLYWYQQALGQGPEFLTYFNYEAQPDKSGLPSDRFSAERPEGSISTLTIQRTEQRDSAMYRCASSSGLAGYNEQFFGPGTRLTVL.

CDR3: CASSAIRQGLGENTEAFF. In DNA form, the CDR3 reads TGTGCCAGCAGCGCAATAAGACAGGGGCTGGGGGAAAACACTGAAGCTTTCTTT. This sequence joins TRBV7-8 and TRBJ1-1, with TRBD1 matching 8 bases. After removal of 5 bases from V and 2 bases from J, the junction contained 16 bases not matched to a gene. Germline CDR1 is SGHVS and CDR2 is FQNEAQ. The CDR3 covers 18 residues.

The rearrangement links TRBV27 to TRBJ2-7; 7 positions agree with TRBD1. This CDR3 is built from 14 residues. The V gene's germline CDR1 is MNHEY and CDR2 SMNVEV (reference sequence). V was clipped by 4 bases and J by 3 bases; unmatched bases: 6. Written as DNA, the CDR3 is TGTGCCAGCAGTTATACGACAGGGAACTACGAGCAGTACTTC. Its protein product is CASSYTTGNYEQYF.

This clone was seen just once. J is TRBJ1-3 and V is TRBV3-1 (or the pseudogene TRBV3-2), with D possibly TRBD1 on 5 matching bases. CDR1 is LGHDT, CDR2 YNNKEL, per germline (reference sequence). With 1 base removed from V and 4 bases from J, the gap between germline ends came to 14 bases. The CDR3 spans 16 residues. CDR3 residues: CASSQGPGGTGNTIYF. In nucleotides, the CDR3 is TGTGCCAGCAGCCAAGGCCCCGGGGGAACGGGAAACACCATATATTTT.

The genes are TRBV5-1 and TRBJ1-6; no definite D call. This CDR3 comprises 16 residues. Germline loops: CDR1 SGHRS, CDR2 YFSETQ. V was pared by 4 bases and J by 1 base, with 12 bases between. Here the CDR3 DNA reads TGCGCCAGCAGCCCAACGCAGGTTTCCTATAATTCACCCCTCCACTTT. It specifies CASSPTQVSYNSPLHF.

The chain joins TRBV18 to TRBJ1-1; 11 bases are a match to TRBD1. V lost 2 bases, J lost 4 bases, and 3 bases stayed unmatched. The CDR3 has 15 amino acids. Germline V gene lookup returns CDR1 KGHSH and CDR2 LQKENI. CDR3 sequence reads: CASSPRDRGSTEAFF. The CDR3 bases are TGTGCCAGCTCACCAAGGGACAGGGGGTCCACTGAAGCTTTCTTT. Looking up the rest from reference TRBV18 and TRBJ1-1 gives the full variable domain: NAGVMQNPRHLVRRRGQEARLRCSPMKGHSHVYWYRQLPEEGLKFMVYLQKENIIDESGMPKERFSAEFPKEGPSILRIQQVVRGDSAAYFCASSPRDRGSTEAFFGQGTRLTVV.

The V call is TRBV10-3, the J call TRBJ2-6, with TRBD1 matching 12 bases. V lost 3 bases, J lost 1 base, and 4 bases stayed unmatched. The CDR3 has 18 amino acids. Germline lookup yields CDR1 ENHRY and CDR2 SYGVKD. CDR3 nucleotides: TGTGCCATCAGTGAACGGGACAGGGGGCGTTCTGGGGCCAACGTCCTGACTTTC. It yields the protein CAISERDRGRSGANVLTF.

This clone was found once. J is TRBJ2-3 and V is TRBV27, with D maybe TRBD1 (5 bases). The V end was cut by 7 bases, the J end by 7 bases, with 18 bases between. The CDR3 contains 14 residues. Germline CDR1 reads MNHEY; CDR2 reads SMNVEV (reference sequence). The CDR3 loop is CASNNVGAVNTQYF. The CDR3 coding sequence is TGTGCCAGCAATAATGTTGGGGCCGTGAATACGCAGTATTTT.

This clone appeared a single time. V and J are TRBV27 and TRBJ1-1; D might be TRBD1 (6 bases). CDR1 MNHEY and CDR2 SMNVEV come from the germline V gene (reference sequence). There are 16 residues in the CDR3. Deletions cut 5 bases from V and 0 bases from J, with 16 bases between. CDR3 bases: TGTGCCAGCAGTCCGCGACAGGTTAGGATGAACACTGAAGCTTTCTTT. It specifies CASSPRQVRMNTEAFF.